What follows is one T cell receptor (beta chain) and its context. What it recognizes is unknown. Amplified regions were TCR beta CDR3 sequences from RNA transcripts. The HTBI set primed first-round TCR CDR3 RT-PCR. A single record per CDR3 protein comes from TCRdb applying MiXCR to the multiplex PCR reads. This table holds 700,000 to 950,000 distinct CDR3 sequences, 30% to 40% found once. Stable Graves' hyperthyroidism denoted no ophthalmopathy progression over 18 months. This entry is derived from a study of T cells in Graves' hyperthyroidism and ophthalmopathy. Study as a whole: At the time of initial diagnosis and before any treatment, peripheral blood was collected. Overall study results and limits: Most clonotypes expanded in thyroid above 0.001 were likewise present in blood.

V trimming: 11 bases; J trimming: 2 bases; junction bases outside the gene matches: 5. This CDR3 spans 13 amino acids. Looked up from germline, CDR1 is MNHEY and CDR2 is SVGAGI. This chain connects TRBV6-5 to TRBJ1-5; 8 nucleotides agree with TRBD1. The receptor was isolated from a woman aged 40-49 years with Graves' hyperthyroidism. Source material: blood. In DNA, the CDR3 is TGTGCCGCGGTGACAGGGGGCAATCAGCCCCAGCATTTT. Translated, it gives CAAVTGGNQPQHF.